These T cell receptor beta chains were read from a single sample in a study of blood T cell repertoires in COVID-19. TCRdb's copy holds only in-frame clones and misses some; the assay was immunoSEQ multiplex PCR. The sample lists about 73,000 clones, approximately 83% occurring once. The sequencing input was peripheral blood. These receptors were taken from a woman aged 55-69 years with acute or convalescent COVID-19. The CDR3 runs from the conserved cysteine through the conserved F or W. The D gene is left open where the match is weak. Clone size is not always given. Where it is, it says once, few, many or a class for expanded clones.

clone size,V gene,J gene,D gene,CDR3 protein,CDR3 DNA
.,TRBV2,TRBJ1-5,TRBD1,CASREIRARTGDSNQPQHF,TGTGCCAGCAGGGAAATCCGAGCCCGGACAGGGGATAGCAATCAGCCCCAGCATTTT
.,TRBV24-1,TRBJ2-1,TRBD1,CATTQRGTEHNEQFF,TGTGCCACCACACAAAGGGGGACAGAGCACAATGAGCAGTTCTTC
.,TRBV5-1,TRBJ2-2,.,CASSQPTGMNTGELFF,TGCGCCAGCAGCCAACCGACAGGAATGAACACCGGGGAGCTGTTTTTT
.,TRBV19,TRBJ1-1,.,CASSLQGLGTEAFF,TGTGCCAGTAGTCTACAGGGATTGGGCACTGAAGCTTTCTTT
.,TRBV5-1,TRBJ1-1,TRBD1,CASSLNRGPTEAFF,TGCGCCAGCAGCTTGAACAGGGGGCCCACTGAAGCTTTCTTT
.,TRBV4-1,TRBJ2-3,TRBD2,CASSLGLAVTDTQYF,TGCGCCAGCAGTCTAGGACTAGCGGTAACAGATACGCAGTATTTT
.,TRBV2,TRBJ1-1,TRBD1,CASSRDRGQTEAFF,TGTGCCAGCAGTCGGGACAGGGGGCAAACTGAAGCTTTCTTT
.,TRBV2,TRBJ1-1,.,CASSDELNTEAFF,TGTGCCAGCAGTGACGAGCTGAACACTGAAGCTTTCTTT
medium-sized,TRBV18,TRBJ1-1,TRBD1,CASSLTGGKDTEAFF,TGTGCCAGCTCACTGACAGGGGGCAAGGACACTGAAGCTTTCTTT
few,TRBV5-4,TRBJ1-1,TRBD1,CASSLQGSNTEAFF,TGTGCCAGCAGTTTACAGGGGTCGAACACTGAAGCTTTCTTT
.,TRBV4-1,TRBJ2-5,TRBD1,CASSQLLGQGETQYF,TGCGCCAGCAGCCAACTTCTGGGACAGGGGGAGACCCAGTACTTC
once,TRBV5-6,TRBJ1-2,TRBD1,CASSLGTGRGYTF,TGTGCCAGCAGCCTCGGGACAGGGAGAGGCTACACCTTC
.,TRBV18,TRBJ1-1,TRBD1,CASSPQGTVNTEAFF,TGTGCCAGCTCACCACAAGGGACAGTGAACACTGAAGCTTTCTTT
.,TRBV6-5,TRBJ1-1,.,CASRSTENTEAFF,TGTGCCAGCAGGTCGACAGAAAACACTGAAGCTTTCTTT
.,TRBV4-2,TRBJ2-1,TRBD2,CASSQGTSGGRDNEQFF,TGTGCCAGCAGCCAAGGGACTAGCGGGGGCCGCGACAATGAGCAGTTCTTC
once,TRBV30,TRBJ1-5,TRBD1,CAWRGQGNQPQHF,TGTGCCTGGAGAGGACAGGGCAATCAGCCCCAGCATTTT
.,TRBV9,TRBJ1-4,.,CASSVAGGVNEKLFF,TGTGCCAGCAGCGTAGCTGGGGGGGTTAATGAAAAACTGTTTTTT
.,TRBV12-3/TRBV12-4,TRBJ1-1,.,CASTAQRNTEAFF,TGTGCCAGCACTGCACAGAGGAACACTGAAGCTTTCTTT
.,TRBV6-2/TRBV6-3,TRBJ1-6,TRBD1,CASSYSTPWDRGRRSPLHF,TGTGCCAGCAGTTACTCCACACCCTGGGACAGGGGGAGGCGGTCACCCCTCCACTTT
.,TRBV27,TRBJ2-3,TRBD2,CASSHRSGGIISTDTQYF,TGTGCCAGCAGCCACCGGAGCGGGGGGATCATAAGCACAGATACGCAGTATTTT
.,TRBV11-3,TRBJ1-2,TRBD1,CASSFLDREGYTF,TGTGCCAGCAGCTTCTTGGACAGGGAGGGCTACACCTTC
.,TRBV18,TRBJ1-6,TRBD1,CASSPSQGQGRSPLHF,TGTGCCAGCTCACCGAGCCAGGGACAGGGAAGGTCACCCCTCCACTTT
.,TRBV4-1,TRBJ1-2,.,CASSRQENYGYTF,TGCGCCAGCAGCCGACAGGAGAACTATGGCTACACCTTC
.,TRBV9,TRBJ2-5,.,CASSVVGHQETQYF,TGTGCCAGCAGCGTAGTAGGACATCAGGAGACCCAGTACTTC
.,TRBV9,TRBJ1-1,TRBD1,CASSVATGGVEAFF,TGTGCCAGCAGCGTAGCTACAGGGGGAGTTGAAGCTTTCTTT
once,TRBV23-1,TRBJ1-1,TRBD1,CASSPGSRGVLNTEAFF,TGCGCCAGCTCCCCGGGGAGCAGGGGGGTTTTGAACACTGAAGCTTTCTTT
.,TRBV2,TRBJ2-5,TRBD2,CASSEAGAASGGGETQYF,TGTGCCAGCAGTGAAGCAGGTGCGGCTAGCGGGGGAGGGGAGACCCAGTACTTC
once,TRBV19,TRBJ1-1,TRBD1,CASSTRTGYMNTEAFF,TGTGCCAGTAGTACCCGGACAGGGTACATGAACACTGAAGCTTTCTTT
.,TRBV9,TRBJ2-3,TRBD2,CASSDSLAGLDTQYF,TGTGCCAGCAGCGATTCCCTAGCGGGGTTAGATACGCAGTATTTT
.,TRBV15,TRBJ2-1,.,CATSRDLGVDEQFF,TGTGCCACCAGCAGAGATCTCGGGGTTGATGAGCAGTTCTTC
.,TRBV30,TRBJ2-3,.,CAWSPTSRTQYF,TGTGCCTGGAGTCCCACATCAAGAACGCAGTATTTT
few,TRBV28,TRBJ2-1,.,CASSPARGNEQFF,TGTGCCAGCAGTCCTGCCCGGGGGAATGAGCAGTTCTTC
.,TRBV9,TRBJ2-2,TRBD2,CASSPRGEDTGELFF,TGTGCCAGCAGCCCCCGGGGGGAGGACACCGGGGAGCTGTTTTTT
.,TRBV6-5,TRBJ1-2,.,CASSYSLDGRRTF,TGTGCCAGCAGTTACTCGTTGGACGGGAGGAGGACCTTC
once,TRBV30,TRBJ1-5,.,CAWAGGARQPQHF,TGTGCCTGGGCTGGTGGGGCGAGACAGCCCCAGCATTTT
.,TRBV7-9,TRBJ2-1,.,CASSPLGRYYNEQFF,TGTGCCAGCAGCCCTCTTGGTCGGTACTACAATGAGCAGTTCTTC
.,TRBV6-5,TRBJ1-2,.,CASNLQGYYGYTF,TGTGCCAGCAACCTACAGGGCTACTATGGCTACACCTTC
.,TRBV29-1,TRBJ1-2,.,CSVGLSQGKNYGYTF,TGCAGCGTCGGACTCAGCCAGGGGAAAAACTATGGCTACACCTTC
few,TRBV3-1/TRBV3-2,TRBJ1-1,.,CASSSSGERTEAFF,TGTGCCAGCAGCTCCTCGGGGGAGCGGACTGAAGCTTTCTTT
.,TRBV3-1/TRBV3-2,TRBJ2-2,TRBD2,CASSQGQRGNGELFF,TGTGCCAGCAGCCAAGGCCAGCGGGGGAATGGGGAGCTGTTTTTT
.,TRBV29-1,TRBJ1-5,.,CSVRQASNQPQHF,TGCAGCGTTCGACAGGCTAGCAATCAGCCCCAGCATTTT
.,TRBV10-1,TRBJ2-4,.,CASSETAAVGKNIQYF,TGCGCCAGCAGTGAGACGGCGGCAGTTGGCAAAAACATTCAGTACTTC
once,TRBV7-2,TRBJ1-6,.,CASSLGGSPLHF,TGTGCCAGCAGCTTAGGAGGATCACCCCTCCACTTT
.,TRBV6-5,TRBJ1-5,.,CASSTRTGNQPQHF,TGTGCCAGCAGTACTCGGACAGGCAATCAGCCCCAGCATTTT
.,TRBV5-1,TRBJ2-3,TRBD2,CASSLGPSGGAIDTQYF,TGCGCCAGCAGCTTGGGACCAAGCGGGGGGGCCATAGATACGCAGTATTTT
few,TRBV10-3,TRBJ1-2,TRBD1,CAISLGQGSYGYTF,TGTGCCATCAGTCTCGGACAGGGGAGCTATGGCTACACCTTC
.,TRBV3-1/TRBV3-2,TRBJ2-1,TRBD1,CASSQWTGEVEQFF,TGTGCCAGCAGCCAATGGACAGGGGAGGTTGAGCAGTTCTTC
.,TRBV16,TRBJ2-2,TRBD1,CASSQAGTANTGELFF,TGTGCCAGCAGCCAAGCAGGGACAGCGAACACCGGGGAGCTGTTTTTT
.,TRBV6-6,TRBJ1-2,.,CASQSGGDYGYTF,TGTGCCAGCCAGTCCGGGGGGGACTATGGCTACACCTTC
.,TRBV6-5,TRBJ1-1,.,CASTSIIQSEAFF,TGTGCCAGCACTTCGATAATACAAAGTGAAGCTTTCTTT
once,TRBV30,TRBJ2-7,TRBD2,CAWSGGAREQYF,TGTGCCTGGAGCGGGGGGGCTCGCGAGCAGTACTTC
.,TRBV12-3/TRBV12-4,TRBJ2-7,.,CASSLYSYEQYF,TGTGCCAGCAGTCTTTACTCCTACGAGCAGTACTTC
.,TRBV5-6,TRBJ2-1,.,CASKWGQYNEQFF,TGTGCCAGTAAATGGGGGCAGTACAATGAGCAGTTCTTC
many,TRBV9,TRBJ1-1,.,CASSPPGIFLDTEAFF,TGTGCCAGCAGCCCCCCGGGTATATTTTTGGACACTGAAGCTTTCTTT
.,TRBV7-2,TRBJ1-2,TRBD1,CASSSGRDRGHGYTF,TGTGCCAGCAGCTCAGGAAGGGACAGGGGGCATGGCTACACCTTC
.,TRBV5-1,TRBJ1-6,TRBD1,CASKRVSGQERGSPLHF,TGCGCCAGCAAGAGAGTCTCGGGACAGGAGAGGGGTTCACCCCTCCACTTT
.,TRBV5-1,TRBJ1-3,.,CASSLMGAAGNTIYF,TGCGCCAGCAGCTTGATGGGGGCGGCTGGAAACACCATATATTTT